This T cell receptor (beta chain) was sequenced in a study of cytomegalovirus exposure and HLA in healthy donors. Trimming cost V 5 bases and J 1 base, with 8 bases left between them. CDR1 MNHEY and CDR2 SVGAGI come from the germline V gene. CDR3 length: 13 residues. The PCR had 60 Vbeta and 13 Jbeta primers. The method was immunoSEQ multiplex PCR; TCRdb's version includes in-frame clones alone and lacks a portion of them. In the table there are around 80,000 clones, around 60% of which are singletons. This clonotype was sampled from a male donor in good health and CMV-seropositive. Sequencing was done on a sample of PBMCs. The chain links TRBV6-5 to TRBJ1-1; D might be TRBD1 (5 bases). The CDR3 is CASSLQENTEAFF. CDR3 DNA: TGTGCCAGCAGTCTACAGGAGAACACTGAAGCTTTCTTT.